This is a list of T cell receptor beta chains from one sample in a study of cytomegalovirus exposure and HLA in healthy donors. Measured with immunoSEQ multiplex PCR; TCRdb has only the in-frame clones, and not every one. This table has more than 120,000 clones, 75% to 85% appearing once. Material: PBMCs. The receptor source for this set is a woman aged 35 to 49 in good health and CMV-seropositive. Each CDR3 is given with its conserved first and last residue. D genes are given only for firm matches. Size values are once, few and many counts, or a class for expanded clones, and some rows have none.

>TRBJ2-1|TRBD2|TRBV11-2|NA
CASRHSGRNNEQFF
TGTGCCAGCCGCCACAGCGGGAGAAACAATGAGCAGTTCTTC
>TRBJ2-5|TRBD2|TRBV19|NA
CASSIGLAGGGRTGKYF
TGTGCCAGTAGTATAGGACTAGCGGGGGGTGGGCGTACCGGGAAGTACTTC
>TRBJ2-7|NA|TRBV5-6|few
CASSPRLRVSTYEQYF
TGTGCCAGCAGCCCCAGACTCAGGGTCAGCACCTACGAGCAGTACTTC
>TRBJ2-3|TRBD2|TRBV7-9|few
CASSFSTSGGTDTQYF
TGTGCCAGCAGCTTTAGTACTAGCGGGGGCACAGATACGCAGTATTTT
>TRBJ1-2|TRBD1|TRBV10-3|NA
CAISELLGQLNYGYTF
TGTGCCATCAGTGAGTTACTGGGACAGCTTAACTATGGCTACACCTTC
>TRBJ2-1|TRBD2|TRBV19|once
CASSGRPGLAGGALVF
TGTGCCAGTAGCGGAAGACCGGGACTAGCGGGAGGGGCCCTGGTCTTC
>TRBJ1-1|NA|TRBV11-2|NA
CASSLGPGTEAFF
TGTGCCAGCAGCTTAGGGCCGGGCACTGAAGCTTTCTTT
>TRBJ1-2|NA|TRBV6-5|once
CASSPDRNYGYTF
TGTGCCAGCAGTCCGGACAGAAACTATGGCTACACCTTC
>TRBJ1-5|NA|TRBV19|NA
CASSIVGLANQPQHF
TGTGCCAGTAGTATTGTGGGCCTAGCTAATCAGCCCCAGCATTTT
>TRBJ2-3|TRBD2|TRBV11-2|NA
CASSFILAGPTDTQYF
TGTGCCAGCAGCTTTATACTAGCGGGCCCCACAGATACGCAGTATTTT
>TRBJ2-5|NA|TRBV9|NA
CASSVGERETQYF
TGTGCCAGCAGCGTAGGGGAGCGGGAGACCCAGTACTTC
>TRBJ1-1|TRBD1|TRBV2|NA
CASKPQGRTEAFF
TGTGCCAGCAAGCCACAGGGGCGCACTGAAGCTTTCTTT
>TRBJ2-1|NA|TRBV18|NA
CASSPSSGEQFF
TGTGCCAGCTCACCGTCGAGCGGCGAGCAGTTCTTC
>TRBJ2-5|NA|TRBV13|few
CASSSKGGGRETQYF
TGTGCCAGCAGCTCAAAGGGAGGGGGTCGAGAGACCCAGTACTTC
>TRBJ1-3|NA|TRBV30|NA
CAWLPLDSSGNTIYF
TGTGCCTGGCTCCCACTGGACAGCTCTGGAAACACCATATATTTT
>TRBJ1-2|TRBD1|TRBV5-6|NA
CASTSGQGSGYTF
TGTGCCAGCACCAGTGGACAGGGCTCTGGCTACACCTTC
>TRBJ1-5|NA|TRBV5-1|NA
CASSLEPGQPQHF
TGCGCCAGCAGCTTGGAGCCGGGGCAGCCCCAGCATTTT
>TRBJ1-5|NA|TRBV6-5|NA
CASSEQGNQPQHF
TGTGCCAGCAGTGAACAGGGCAATCAGCCCCAGCATTTT
>TRBJ2-2|TRBD2|TRBV2|NA
CASRTTVAGGAGELFF
TGTGCCAGCAGGACCACTGTGGCGGGAGGGGCCGGGGAGCTGTTTTTT
>TRBJ1-1|NA|TRBV6-6|NA
CASSRSPGQGTEAFF
TGTGCCAGCAGTCGCTCTCCCGGCCAGGGGACTGAAGCTTTCTTT
>TRBJ2-6|TRBD1|TRBV10-3|NA
CAISQSGQGAGANVLTF
TGTGCCATCAGTCAATCGGGACAGGGAGCTGGGGCCAACGTCCTGACTTTC
>TRBJ2-7|TRBD2|TRBV5-1|NA
CASSPGGLAGVEQYF
TGCGCCAGCAGCCCGGGGGGACTAGCGGGAGTCGAGCAGTACTTC
>TRBJ1-3|NA|TRBV21-1|few
CASYNRGSSGNTIYF
TGTGCCAGTTATAACAGGGGTTCCTCTGGAAACACCATATATTTT
>TRBJ2-5|TRBD1|TRBV5-1|NA
CASSLAGTGGTQYF
TGCGCCAGCAGCTTGGCCGGGACAGGGGGGACCCAGTACTTC
>TRBJ1-6|TRBD1|TRBV6-1|few
CASSDLGQGLENSPLHF
TGTGCCAGCAGTGACCTGGGACAGGGACTAGAGAATTCACCCCTCCACTTT
>TRBJ2-1|NA|TRBV6-5|NA
CASSYDHTGEQFF
TGTGCCAGCAGTTACGACCACACGGGTGAGCAGTTCTTC
>TRBJ2-1|NA|TRBV30|once
CAWSRSGPGEQFF
TGTGCCTGGAGTCGGAGTGGTCCCGGTGAGCAGTTCTTC
>TRBJ2-5|NA|TRBV4-1|NA
CASSQVQIQETQYF
TGCGCCAGCAGCCAAGTCCAAATCCAAGAGACCCAGTACTTC
>TRBJ2-5|TRBD1|TRBV28|NA
CASSGDRIQETQYF
TGTGCCAGCAGCGGGGACAGGATCCAAGAGACCCAGTACTTC
>TRBJ2-7|NA|TRBV21-1|NA
CASMPFNRGSIYEQYF
TGTGCCAGCATGCCCTTCAACAGGGGGTCAATTTACGAGCAGTACTTC
>TRBJ1-2|NA|TRBV7-8|NA
CASSLDGGRNYGYTF
TGTGCCAGCAGCTTAGATGGAGGGCGGAACTATGGCTACACCTTC
>TRBJ2-3|NA|TRBV4-2|NA
CASSPGRETTDTQYF
TGTGCCAGCAGCCCCGGTAGGGAGACAACAGATACGCAGTATTTT
>TRBJ2-7|NA|TRBV27|NA
CASRGGTFYEQYF
TGTGCCAGCCGTGGCGGGACCTTCTACGAGCAGTACTTC
>TRBJ2-1|TRBD2|TRBV7-6|NA
CASSPGLAGVEQFF
TGTGCCAGCAGTCCGGGACTAGCGGGAGTTGAGCAGTTCTTC
>TRBJ2-5|NA|TRBV29-1|NA
CSVEVASVETQYF
TGCAGCGTTGAAGTTGCTAGCGTGGAGACCCAGTACTTC
>TRBJ1-6|TRBD1|TRBV18|NA
CASSVRDSNSPLHF
TGTGCCAGCTCAGTCCGGGACAGTAATTCACCCCTCCACTTT
>TRBJ1-5|TRBD1|TRBV6-1|NA
CASSMEGGNHPQHF
TGTGCCAGCAGTATGGAAGGGGGCAATCATCCCCAGCATTTT
>TRBJ1-3|NA|TRBV7-3|many
CASSQGPSSGNTIYF
TGTGCCAGCAGCCAAGGGCCTAGCTCCGGAAACACCATATATTTT
>TRBJ2-1|NA|TRBV7-9|NA
CASSAPGYEQFF
TGTGCCAGCAGCGCTCCGGGTTATGAGCAGTTCTTC
>TRBJ2-7|TRBD1|TRBV6-5|NA
CASSRGQADEQYF
TGTGCCAGCAGCCGGGGACAGGCTGACGAGCAGTACTTC
>TRBJ1-2|TRBD1|TRBV19|few
CASSILRDRVNGYTF
TGTGCCAGTAGTATCCTGCGCGACAGGGTAAATGGCTACACCTTC
>TRBJ1-2|TRBD1|TRBV19|few
CASRPGQLSIYGYTF
TGTGCCAGTAGGCCGGGACAGCTGAGTATCTATGGCTACACCTTC
>TRBJ1-5|TRBD1|TRBV27|NA
CASSSRQGEVQPQHF
TGTGCCAGCAGTTCCCGACAGGGGGAGGTCCAGCCCCAGCATTTT
>TRBJ2-1|TRBD2|TRBV6-5|NA
CASRLAGSINEQFF
TGTGCCAGCAGGTTAGCGGGTTCCATCAATGAGCAGTTCTTC
>TRBJ2-3|NA|TRBV6-1|NA
CASSVFVDTQYF
TGTGCCAGCAGTGTCTTTGTGGATACGCAGTATTTT
>TRBJ2-1|NA|TRBV7-6|NA
CASSERGGEQFF
TGTGCCAGCAGCGAGAGGGGGGGGGAGCAGTTCTTC
>TRBJ1-5|TRBD1|TRBV19|NA
CASSIRGDQPQHF
TGTGCCAGTAGTATCAGGGGGGATCAGCCCCAGCATTTT
>TRBJ2-7|NA|TRBV7-7|NA
CASSSNPSSYEQYF
TGTGCTAGCAGCTCCAATCCCAGCTCCTACGAGCAGTACTTC
>TRBJ2-1|TRBD2|TRBV7-3|NA
CASSLNPPQTSGAYNEQFF
TGTGCCAGCAGCTTAAACCCTCCTCAGACTAGCGGAGCTTACAATGAGCAGTTCTTC
>TRBJ1-2|NA|TRBV28|NA
CASSPHTGGYTF
TGTGCCAGCAGCCCTCATACAGGGGGCTACACCTTC
>TRBJ1-5|NA|TRBV2|NA
CASSVLEYQPQHF
TGTGCCAGCAGTGTGTTGGAGTATCAGCCCCAGCATTTT
>TRBJ2-1|NA|TRBV7-9|NA
CASSYPDYSYNEQFF
TGTGCCAGCAGCTACCCGGACTACTCCTACAATGAGCAGTTCTTC
>TRBJ2-7|TRBD1|TRBV5-1|NA
CASSLTGGYEQYF
TGCGCCAGCAGCTTGACAGGGGGCTACGAGCAGTACTTC
>TRBJ2-1|TRBD2|TRBV6-6|NA
CASSYSFSGRSNEQFF
TGTGCCAGCAGTTACTCGTTTAGCGGGAGGTCCAATGAGCAGTTCTTC
>TRBJ2-2|NA|TRBV10-3|few
CATRDPRSTGELFF
TGTGCCACCCGAGACCCGCGGAGCACCGGGGAGCTGTTTTTT
>TRBJ1-5|NA|TRBV4-1|once
CASSQREPDQPQHF
TGCGCCAGCAGCCAACGGGAACCAGATCAGCCCCAGCATTTT
>TRBJ1-5|NA|TRBV2|NA
CASSGRVRQPQHF
TGTGCCAGCAGTGGGAGGGTAAGGCAGCCCCAGCATTTT
>TRBJ1-1|TRBD1|TRBV7-2|NA
CASTLGRGQFVEAFF
TGTGCCAGCACCCTAGGGCGGGGACAGTTCGTTGAAGCTTTCTTT
>TRBJ1-5|TRBD1|TRBV27|NA
CASSFDRGMKPQHF
TGTGCCAGCAGCTTCGACAGGGGCATGAAGCCCCAGCATTTT